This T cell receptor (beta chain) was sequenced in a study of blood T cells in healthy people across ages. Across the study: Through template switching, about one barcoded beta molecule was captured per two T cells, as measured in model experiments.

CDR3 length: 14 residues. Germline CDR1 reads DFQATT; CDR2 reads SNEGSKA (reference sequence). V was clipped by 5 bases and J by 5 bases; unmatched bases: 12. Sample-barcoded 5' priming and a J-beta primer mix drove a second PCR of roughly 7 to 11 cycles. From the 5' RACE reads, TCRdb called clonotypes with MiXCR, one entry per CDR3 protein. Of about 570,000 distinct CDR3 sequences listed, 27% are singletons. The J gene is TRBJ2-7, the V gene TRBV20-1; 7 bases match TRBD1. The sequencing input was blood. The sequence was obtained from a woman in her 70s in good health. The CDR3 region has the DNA TGCAGTGCTTTAAACAGGGGTTTGACGGACGAGCAGTACTTC. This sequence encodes CSALNRGLTDEQYF.